The sequence of this TCR beta chain was determined in a study of OX40 agonist ivuxolimab in advanced cancers. Overall study context: Subjects had a mean age of about 61 years, with a range of 23 to 79; less than 90% were male. Study-level points and caveats: Among T cells, CD8+ cells averaged more expanded clones than CD4+ cells. Nonresponders included some who also had low normalized T-cell clonal expansion.

On this clone itself: Its specificity is unknown.

Clones were read by immunoSEQ multiplex PCR, and TCRdb kept only the in-frame ones, dropping some. The sample contains fewer than 12,000 clones, about 73% of which appear only once. The sample consisted of CD4+ or CD8+ T cells sorted from blood, taken in a trial of the OX40 agonist ivuxolimab. The clonotype comes from an adult with an advanced solid tumor such as melanoma, head and neck, liver or kidney cancer.

In DNA form, the CDR3 reads TGTGCCAGCAGCTCTTCGGGGACTACCCAAGATACGCAGTATTTT. Protein: CASSSSGTTQDTQYF. The chain combines TRBV9 with TRBJ2-3, with 7 bases fitting TRBD2. The CDR3 sequence is 15 residues long. CDR1 is SGDLS and CDR2 is YYNGEE in the germline V gene. With 4 bases clipped from V and 5 bases from J, the junction kept 10 bases outside the gene matches.